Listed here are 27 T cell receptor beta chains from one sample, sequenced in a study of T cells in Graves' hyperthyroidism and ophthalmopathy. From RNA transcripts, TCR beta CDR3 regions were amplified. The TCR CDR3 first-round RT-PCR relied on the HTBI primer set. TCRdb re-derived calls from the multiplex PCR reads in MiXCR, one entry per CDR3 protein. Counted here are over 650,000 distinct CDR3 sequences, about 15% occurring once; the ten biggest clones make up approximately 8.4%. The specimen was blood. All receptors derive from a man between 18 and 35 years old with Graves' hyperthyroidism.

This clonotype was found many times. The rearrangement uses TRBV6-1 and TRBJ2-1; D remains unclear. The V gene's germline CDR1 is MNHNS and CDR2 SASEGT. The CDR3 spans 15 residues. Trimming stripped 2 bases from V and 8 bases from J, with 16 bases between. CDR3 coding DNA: TGTGCCAGCAGTGAAAGGTTAGCCGGATTCGATGAGCAGTTCTTC. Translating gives CASSERLAGFDEQFF.

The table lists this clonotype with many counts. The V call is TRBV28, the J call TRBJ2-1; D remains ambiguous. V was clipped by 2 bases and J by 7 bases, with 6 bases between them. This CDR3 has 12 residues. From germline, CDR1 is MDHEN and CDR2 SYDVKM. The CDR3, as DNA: TGTGCCAGCAGTTTACCCCCTAATGAGCAGTTCTTC. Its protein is CASSLPPNEQFF.

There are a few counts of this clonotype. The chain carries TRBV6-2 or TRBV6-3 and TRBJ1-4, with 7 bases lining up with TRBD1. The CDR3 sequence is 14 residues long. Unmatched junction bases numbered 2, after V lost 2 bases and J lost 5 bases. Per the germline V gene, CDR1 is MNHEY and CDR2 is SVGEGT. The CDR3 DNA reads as TGTGCCAGCAGTTACGGGGGACAGAATGAAAAACTGTTTTTT. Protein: CASSYGGQNEKLFF.

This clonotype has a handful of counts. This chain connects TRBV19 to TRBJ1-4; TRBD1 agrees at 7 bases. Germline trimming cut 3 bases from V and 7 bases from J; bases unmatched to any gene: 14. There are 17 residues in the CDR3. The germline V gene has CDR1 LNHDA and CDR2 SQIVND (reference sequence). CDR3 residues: CASSIPYLTGTSEKLFF. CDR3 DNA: TGTGCCAGTAGTATTCCCTACTTGACAGGGACGAGTGAAAAACTGTTTTTT.

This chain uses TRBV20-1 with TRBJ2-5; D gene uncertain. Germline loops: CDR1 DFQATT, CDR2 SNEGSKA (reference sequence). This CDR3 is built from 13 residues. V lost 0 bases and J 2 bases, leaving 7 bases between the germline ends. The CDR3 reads CSAREPSQETQYF. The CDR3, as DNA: TGCAGTGCTAGAGAACCCTCTCAAGAGACCCAGTACTTC.

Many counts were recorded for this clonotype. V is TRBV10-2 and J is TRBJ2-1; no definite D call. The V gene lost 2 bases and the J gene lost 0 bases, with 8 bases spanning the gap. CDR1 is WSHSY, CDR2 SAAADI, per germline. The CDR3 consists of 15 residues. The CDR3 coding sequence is TGCGCCAGCAGTGAGGACGGTTACTCCTACAATGAGCAGTTCTTC. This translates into CASSEDGYSYNEQFF.

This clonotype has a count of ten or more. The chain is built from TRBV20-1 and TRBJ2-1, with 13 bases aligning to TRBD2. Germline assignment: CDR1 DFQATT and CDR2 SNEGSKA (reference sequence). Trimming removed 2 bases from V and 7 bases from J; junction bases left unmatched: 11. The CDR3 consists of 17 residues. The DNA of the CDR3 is TGCAGTGCTAGATCCCCGGGGGGACTAGCGGGAAGAAATGAGCAGTTCTTC. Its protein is CSARSPGGLAGRNEQFF.

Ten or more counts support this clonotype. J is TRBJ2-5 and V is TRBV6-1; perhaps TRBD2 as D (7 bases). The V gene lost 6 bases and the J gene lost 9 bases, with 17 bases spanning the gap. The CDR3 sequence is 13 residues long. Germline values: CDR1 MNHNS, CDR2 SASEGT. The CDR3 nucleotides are TGTGCCAGCAGCTACGGGGGGCTGGGGGCCCAGTACTTC. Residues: CASSYGGLGAQYF.

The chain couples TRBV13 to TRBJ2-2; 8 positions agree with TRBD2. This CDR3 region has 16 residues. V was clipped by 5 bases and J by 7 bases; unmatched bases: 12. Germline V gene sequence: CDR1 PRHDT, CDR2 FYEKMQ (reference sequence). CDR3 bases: TGTGCCAGCAGCCGAGGACTAGCTCTGGGGGACGGGGAGCTGTTTTTT. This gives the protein CASSRGLALGDGELFF. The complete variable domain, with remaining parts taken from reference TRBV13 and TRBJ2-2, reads AAGVIQSPRHLIKEKRETATLKCYPIPRHDTVYWYQQGPGQDPQFLISFYEKMQSDKGSIPDRFSAQQFSDYHSELNMSSLELGDSALYFCASSRGLALGDGELFFGEGSRLTVL.

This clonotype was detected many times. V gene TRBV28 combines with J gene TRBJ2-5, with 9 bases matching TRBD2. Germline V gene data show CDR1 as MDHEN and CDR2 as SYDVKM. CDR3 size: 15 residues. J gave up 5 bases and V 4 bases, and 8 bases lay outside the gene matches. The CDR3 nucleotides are TGTGCCAGCAGTTCTAGGATAGCGGGAGTGGAGACCCAGTACTTC. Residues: CASSSRIAGVETQYF.

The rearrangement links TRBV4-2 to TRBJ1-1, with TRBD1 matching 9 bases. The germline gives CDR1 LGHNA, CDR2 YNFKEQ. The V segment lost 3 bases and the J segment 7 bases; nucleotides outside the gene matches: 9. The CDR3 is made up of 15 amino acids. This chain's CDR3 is CASSHSGQGWGEAFF. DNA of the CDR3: TGTGCCAGCAGCCATTCCGGACAGGGGTGGGGTGAAGCTTTCTTT.

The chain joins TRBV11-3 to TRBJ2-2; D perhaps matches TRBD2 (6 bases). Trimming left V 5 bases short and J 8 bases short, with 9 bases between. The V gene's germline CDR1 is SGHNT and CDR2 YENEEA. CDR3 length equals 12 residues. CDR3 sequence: CASSRLEGELFF. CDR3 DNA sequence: TGTGCCAGCAGCCGACTAGAAGGGGAGCTGTTTTTT.

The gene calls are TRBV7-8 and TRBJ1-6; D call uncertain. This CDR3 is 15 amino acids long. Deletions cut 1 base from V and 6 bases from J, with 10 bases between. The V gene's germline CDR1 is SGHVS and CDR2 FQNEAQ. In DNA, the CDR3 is TGTGCCAGCAGCTTAGAATATGTCCGTAATTCACCCCTCCACTTT. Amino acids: CASSLEYVRNSPLHF.

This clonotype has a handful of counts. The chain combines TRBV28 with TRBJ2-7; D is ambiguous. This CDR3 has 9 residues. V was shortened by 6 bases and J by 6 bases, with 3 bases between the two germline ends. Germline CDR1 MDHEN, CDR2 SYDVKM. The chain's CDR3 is CASSVEQYF. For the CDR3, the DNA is TGTGCCAGCAGCGTCGAGCAGTACTTC.

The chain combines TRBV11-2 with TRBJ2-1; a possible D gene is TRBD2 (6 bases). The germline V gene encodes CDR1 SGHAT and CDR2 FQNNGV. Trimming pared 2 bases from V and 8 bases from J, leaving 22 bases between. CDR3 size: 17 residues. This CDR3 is CASSLLSSGWRGYEQFF. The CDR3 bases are TGTGCCAGCAGCTTACTTTCCTCCGGCTGGAGGGGTTATGAGCAGTTCTTC.

CDR3 protein: CAISVSSNQPQHF. In DNA form, the CDR3 reads TGTGCCATCTCCGTCTCTAGCAATCAGCCCCAGCATTTT. The chain carries TRBV10-3 and TRBJ1-5; the D is unclear. The CDR3 runs to 13 residues. Trimming removed 8 bases at V and 0 bases at J, with 8 bases between. The V gene's germline CDR1 is ENHRY and CDR2 SYGVKD.

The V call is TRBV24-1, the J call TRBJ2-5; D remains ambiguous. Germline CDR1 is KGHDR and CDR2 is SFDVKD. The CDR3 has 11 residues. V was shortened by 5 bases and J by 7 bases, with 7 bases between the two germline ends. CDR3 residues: CATSAGRTQYF. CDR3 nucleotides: TGTGCCACCAGTGCCGGAAGGACCCAGTACTTC.

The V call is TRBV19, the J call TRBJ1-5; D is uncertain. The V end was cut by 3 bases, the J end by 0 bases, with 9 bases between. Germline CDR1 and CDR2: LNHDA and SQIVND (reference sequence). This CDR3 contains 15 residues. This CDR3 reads CASSMTSVSNQPQHF. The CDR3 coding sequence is TGTGCCAGTAGTATGACCTCCGTTAGCAATCAGCCCCAGCATTTT.

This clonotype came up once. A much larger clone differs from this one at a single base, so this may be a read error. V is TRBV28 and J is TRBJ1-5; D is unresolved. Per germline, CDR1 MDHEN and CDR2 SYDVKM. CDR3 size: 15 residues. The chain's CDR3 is CASSLAVLHNRPQHF. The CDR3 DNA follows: TGTGCCAGCAGTTTAGCGGTGCTACACAATCGGCCCCAGCATTTT.

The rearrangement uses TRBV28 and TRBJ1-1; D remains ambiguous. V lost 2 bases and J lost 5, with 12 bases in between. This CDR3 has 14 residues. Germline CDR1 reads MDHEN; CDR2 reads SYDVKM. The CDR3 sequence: CASSLGQEETEAFF. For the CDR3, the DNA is TGTGCCAGCAGTTTAGGTCAGGAAGAAACTGAAGCTTTCTTT. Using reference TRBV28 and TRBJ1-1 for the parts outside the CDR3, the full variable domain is DVKVTQSSRYLVKRTGEKVFLECVQDMDHENMFWYRQDPGLGLRLIYFSYDVKMKEKGDIPEGYSVSREKKERFSLILESASTNQTSMYLCASSLGQEETEAFFGQGTRLTVV.

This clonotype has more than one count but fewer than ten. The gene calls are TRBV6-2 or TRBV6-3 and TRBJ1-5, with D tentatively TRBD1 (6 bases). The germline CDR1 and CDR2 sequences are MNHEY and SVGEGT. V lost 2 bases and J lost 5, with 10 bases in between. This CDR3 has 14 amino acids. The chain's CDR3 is CASSYRGSDQPQHF. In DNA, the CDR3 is TGTGCCAGCAGTTACAGGGGGTCGGATCAGCCCCAGCATTTT.

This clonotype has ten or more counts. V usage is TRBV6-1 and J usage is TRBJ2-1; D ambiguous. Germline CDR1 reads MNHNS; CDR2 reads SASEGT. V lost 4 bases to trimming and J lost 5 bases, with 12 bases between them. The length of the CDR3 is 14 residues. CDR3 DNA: TGTGCCAGCAGTGCCTCCCGACATAACAATGAGCAGTTCTTC. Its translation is CASSASRHNNEQFF.

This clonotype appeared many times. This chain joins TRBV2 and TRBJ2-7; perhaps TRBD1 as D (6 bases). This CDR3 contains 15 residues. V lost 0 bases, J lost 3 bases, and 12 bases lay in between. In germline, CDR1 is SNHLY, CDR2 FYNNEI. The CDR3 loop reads CASSEASRGGYEQYF. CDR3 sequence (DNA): TGTGCCAGCAGTGAAGCGAGCAGGGGTGGCTACGAGCAGTACTTC.

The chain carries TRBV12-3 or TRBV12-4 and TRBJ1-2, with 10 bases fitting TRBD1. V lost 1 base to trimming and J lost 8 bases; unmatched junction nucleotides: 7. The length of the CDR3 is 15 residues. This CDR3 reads CASSLGDRGQSGYTF. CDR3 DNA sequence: TGTGCCAGCAGTTTAGGGGACAGGGGACAATCCGGCTACACCTTC.

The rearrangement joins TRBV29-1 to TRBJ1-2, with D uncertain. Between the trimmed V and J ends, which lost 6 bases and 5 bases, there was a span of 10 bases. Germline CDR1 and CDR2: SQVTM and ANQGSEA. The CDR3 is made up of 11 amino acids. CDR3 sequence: CSVVNSYGYTF. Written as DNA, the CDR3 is TGCAGCGTCGTCAACAGTTATGGCTACACCTTC.

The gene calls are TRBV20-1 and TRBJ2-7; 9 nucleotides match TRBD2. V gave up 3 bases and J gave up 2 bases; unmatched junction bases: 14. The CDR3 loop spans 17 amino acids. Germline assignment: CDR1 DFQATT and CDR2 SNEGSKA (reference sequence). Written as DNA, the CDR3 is TGCAGTGCTAGTAGGCTAGCGGGGATTTCTACTGCCTACGAGCAGTACTTC. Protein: CSASRLAGISTAYEQYF.

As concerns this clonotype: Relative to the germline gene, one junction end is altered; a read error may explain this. CDR3 DNA: TGTGCCAGCAGCGAGACAGGGAGCACCGAGGAGCTGTTTTTT. Translating gives CASSETGSTEELFF. The V call is TRBV28, the J call TRBJ2-2; 7 positions match TRBD1. CDR1 MDHEN and CDR2 SYDVKM come from the germline V gene. The CDR3 is 14 amino acids.